This paragraph reports one TCR beta chain. The entry originates in a study of blood T cell repertoires in COVID-19. For the study at large: Both acute and convalescent COVID-19 samples were obtained from the United States, Italy and Spain. Sources were T cells, B-cell-depleted T cells, or PBMCs; the material itself was cDNA or gDNA.

Germline V gene data show CDR1 as DFQATT and CDR2 as SNEGSKA (reference sequence). V gave up 5 bases and J gave up 5 bases, with 10 bases separating them. The CDR3 consists of 11 residues. In the study's own analysis: By means of reference gene primer amplification, nucleated cell counts were estimated. Profiling relied on immunoSEQ multiplex PCR, and the TCRdb table lists in-frame clones only, not all of them. That table is the source of V, J and clone size, and D and trimming were worked out from the DNA. The sample has 110,000 to 150,000 clones; under 85% are singletons. Sequenced: peripheral blood. This receptor was identified in a woman older than 75 in a cohort sampled during active or convalescent COVID-19. The rearrangement joins TRBV20-1 to TRBJ2-7, with D perhaps matching TRBD1 (7 bases). Here the CDR3 DNA reads TGCAGTGCTGCCAGGGGGGACGAGCAGTACTTC. This sequence encodes CSAARGDEQYF.